Shown below are 5 T cell receptor beta chains from a single sample sequenced in a study of monozygotic twins with inflammatory bowel disease. TCRdb reprocessed the 5' RACE reads and stores each CDR3 protein as one record, lacking DNA. Its table records approximately 150,000 distinct CDR3 sequences. The specimen sequenced was blood. These receptors were taken from a human donor with ulcerative colitis or Crohn's disease, or a healthy co-twin of an affected twin (not recorded which).

The chain links TRBV12-3 or TRBV12-4 to TRBJ1-1. This CDR3 is 12 amino acids long. The CDR3 reads CASSLYPSEAFF.

V usage is TRBV29-1 and J usage is TRBJ1-5; TCRdb's D call of TRBD1 is untestable without DNA. The CDR3 sequence is 15 residues long. CDR1 is SQVTM and CDR2 is ANQGSEA in the germline V gene. The CDR3 spells CSVADRGQGNQPQHF.

The rearrangement joins TRBV10-2 to TRBJ2-5; the TCRdb D gene call, TRBD2, has no DNA to confirm it. Germline CDR1 is WSHSY and CDR2 is SAAADI. The CDR3 spans 15 residues. The CDR3 spells CASSERRGGQETQYF.

The rearrangement joins TRBV6-5 to TRBJ2-1; as DNA is missing, the TRBD2 call by TCRdb cannot be tested. The CDR3 sequence is 15 residues long. The germline gives CDR1 MNHEY, CDR2 SVGAGI. CDR3 sequence: CASSLTSGGRYEQFF.

The J gene is TRBJ2-3, the V gene TRBV28. The CDR3 length is 12 residues. The V gene's germline CDR1 is MDHEN and CDR2 SYDVKM. This chain's CDR3 is CASHSSTDTQYF.